Listed below are T cell receptor beta chains from one sample, sequenced in a study of T cells in Graves' hyperthyroidism and ophthalmopathy. Via MiXCR, TCRdb re-called the multiplex PCR reads, giving one row per CDR3 protein. The table lists 500,000 to 800,000 distinct CDR3 sequences, just under 45% of them singletons. The sequenced sample consisted of peripheral blood or thyroid tissue (not recorded which). All receptors come from an adult man with Graves' disease, either hyperthyroidism or ophthalmopathy (not recorded which). CDR3s include the opening cysteine and the closing phenylalanine or tryptophan. A D gene is named only where the DNA matches it firmly. Clone size is stated in some rows and not others, as once, few, many or a class when expanded.

D	size	V	length	J	CDR3	DNA
.	.	TRBV19	15	TRBJ1-1	CASSMGPTLNTEAFF	TGTGCCAGTAGTATGGGGCCTACGCTGAACACTGAAGCTTTCTTT
TRBD1	many	TRBV7-9	14	TRBJ1-2	CASSPPTGAHGYTF	TGTGCCAGCAGCCCGCCGACAGGGGCGCATGGCTACACCTTC
.	.	TRBV15	13	TRBJ1-3	CATSGGLGNTIYF	TGTGCCACCAGCGGCGGACTTGGAAACACCATATATTTT
.	.	TRBV15	14	TRBJ2-5	CATRETGTGETQYF	TGTGCCACCAGGGAGACCGGGACCGGCGAGACCCAGTACTTC
TRBD1	.	TRBV2	17	TRBJ1-3	CASSPIRQGDIGNTIYF	TGTGCCAGCTCACCCATCCGACAGGGGGACATTGGAAACACCATATATTTT
TRBD1	.	TRBV29-1	15	TRBJ2-6	CSLSGTGAGANVLTF	TGCAGCTTATCCGGGACAGGGGCTGGGGCCAACGTCCTGACTTTC
.	many	TRBV25-1	14	TRBJ2-7	CASSGRNHSYEQYF	TGTGCCAGCAGTGGACGGAACCACTCCTACGAGCAGTACTTC
.	few	TRBV6-5	13	TRBJ2-7	CASGRGQYYEQYF	TGTGCCAGCGGCAGAGGTCAATACTACGAGCAGTACTTC
.	few	TRBV9	15	TRBJ1-1	CASSAGHGVNTEAFF	TGTGCCAGCAGCGCCGGACACGGGGTTAACACTGAAGCTTTCTTT
.	many	TRBV19	11	TRBJ1-2	CASSIDGGYTF	TGTGCCAGTAGTATAGATGGGGGCTACACCTTC
.	few	TRBV7-2	15	TRBJ1-4	CASSSPAATNEKLFF	TGTGCCAGCAGCTCCCCCGCGGCGACTAATGAAAAACTGTTTTTT